The text below deals with one T cell receptor (beta chain). This clone appeared many times. Its antigen is currently not known. Qualities for individual bases were not recorded, and no much larger clone is one base off. The donors were healthy, HIV-negative adults who had no recently reported acute infections or vaccinations. Every donor was a Caucasian adult residing in Nashville, Tennessee, USA. Magnetic negative selection was used to enrich CD4+ T cells, after which naive cells were positively selected on CD45RA and the negative fraction became the memory subset. Blood was collected by leukapheresis, and PBMCs were isolated by Ficoll-Histopaque density gradient centrifugation and then cryopreserved in liquid nitrogen vapor phase. Analytical flow cytometry was used to check the purity and quantity of every magnetically sorted T cell population. Genomic DNA was isolated from each sorted fraction and quantified by UV absorbance on a Nanodrop 2000c.

The CDR3 contains 13 residues, cysteine and phenylalanine counted. Just CDR3 DNA is preserved here, 39 bases in frame from base 1. As encoded in the germline V gene, CDR1 is SGHRS while CDR2 is YFSETQ. V is shortened by 3 bases, J by 0 bases, and the region joining them spans 6 bases. TCR CDR3 regions were amplified from genomic DNA by multiplex PCR using the deep immunoSEQ assay. For each cell subset, the extracted genomic DNA was distributed evenly across all wells of several immunoSEQ 96-well plates, and each plate served as one replicate. Each replicate PCR for sorted subsets received about 220 ng genomic DNA, equal to 28,000 or so T cell genomes. Purified libraries were measured with a Qubit 3.0 fluorometer, size-checked on a Bioanalyzer 2100, and measured again with the KAPA Library Quantification kit. Every immunoSEQ 96-well plate was sequenced on a separate single-read 150-cycle Illumina NextSeq 550 flow cell. In the original analysis: The immunoSEQ output contained only junctional sequences without quality scores, so filtering could not match that applied to full-length reads. To assign V/J genes and CDR3, sequences were annotated against IMGT germline references using PyIR, a Python wrapper for IgBLAST v1.9. Reads were filtered out if the reads had weak V/J assignments (E-value above 1e-6), no CDR3, stop codons, out-of-frame junctions, or ambiguous translated residues. V3J clonotypes were defined as sequences sharing an identical inferred V gene, J gene, and CDR3 amino acid sequence. The percentage overlap between two repertoires was calculated by dividing the number of shared unique clonotypes by the size of the smaller repertoire. Richness of each repertoire was evaluated using RTK rarefaction, the Chao1 estimator, and Recon v2.1 estimates of unobserved clonotypes. Generation probabilities for all TCRbeta clonotypes obtained by the gDNA method from a handful of donors were computed using OLGA. What TCRdb holds here is the immuneACCESS table cut down to in-frame rearrangements. Part of the clones is not present; checked against another copy, under half of the missing clones reflect an unresolved V gene, and the others are unexplained. D and trimming were read from the DNA, whereas the V and J calls and clone size are those reported in that table. The sample table lists about 640,000 clones, 55% to 75% of them with a count of one. 1.8% of the sample goes to the ten largest clones.

This specimen comes from a study of shared clonotypes between healthy human individuals (dated by TCRdb to 2018 to 2021). Concerning the study at large: Two women and a few men aged 18 to 49 years were included in the cohort. Per donor, three plates each were used for CD4 naive and CD4 memory, two for CD8 naive, and one for CD8 memory. Blood TCR repertoires of a handful of healthy adults were deeply sequenced to estimate repertoire size and the extent of clonotype sharing between individuals. Libraries were prepared and TCR repertoires were sequenced by different laboratories using diverse techniques, in order to increase sequencing depth and limit assay-specific biases. Leukapheresis yielded between about 0.94 and 9 billion PBMCs per donor.

What the study reported, not specific to this receptor: Only blood was sampled, and tissue TCR repertoires likely differ from those in blood. Pairwise subsampling led to the expectation that sequencing depth would affect the degree of clonotype sharing among donors. When several donors were compared, the shared fraction of clonotypes was about 5.4% for naive CD4, roughly 3.3% for naive CD8, roughly 2.5% for memory CD4, and less than 0.45% for memory CD8. The small number of donors limited the genetic and exposure-history diversity represented. Rarefaction of sorted-subset datasets indicated incomplete sequencing despite the large sequencing depth. Compared with non-shared clonotypes, the clonotypes found in all four sorted-subset donors had higher generation probabilities. Naive subsets generally had larger estimated clonotype richness than memory subsets.

Material: memory CD4+ T cells sorted from blood. The cell subset or site label here, explained by the study, means: CD45RA-negative fraction. The chain joins TRBV5-1 to TRBJ1-1, with the D gene not confidently named. The sequence derives from a woman aged 25 to 45 in good health. The sequenced DNA: TGCGCCAGCAGCTCACAGATGAACACTGAAGCTTTCTTT. This translates into CASSSQMNTEAFF.